These 11 T cell receptor beta chains originate from one sample sequenced in a study of cytomegalovirus exposure and HLA in healthy donors. With 60 Vbeta and 13 Jbeta primers, the PCR was carried out. The data were produced by immunoSEQ multiplex PCR, yet TCRdb's version contains in-frame clones alone and is incomplete. Of about 150,000 clones listed, 75% to 85% are singletons. The sequenced sample consisted of PBMCs. The receptor source for this set is a woman aged 45-65 years in good health and CMV-seropositive.

The rearrangement uses TRBV6-5 and TRBJ2-1, with 7 bases matching TRBD1. The length of the CDR3 is 15 residues. Losses at the gene ends were 7 bases for V and 6 bases for J; bases not matched to a gene: 12. CDR1 and CDR2 from the germline V gene are MNHEY and SVGAGI. Written as DNA, the CDR3 is TGTGCCAGCAAGAGGGGGCCAGGAGTATTCAATGAGCAGTTCTTC. The encoded protein is CASKRGPGVFNEQFF.

The chain carries TRBV5-1 and TRBJ2-5; D is possibly TRBD1 (5 bases). There are 17 residues in the CDR3. CDR1 is SGHRS and CDR2 is YFSETQ in the germline V gene. Trimming shortened V by 0 bases and J by 5 bases, and 20 bases separated the two germline ends. CDR3 in DNA: TGCGCCAGCAGCTTGGGGGTCCAGGGCAGGGAAATCGAGACCCAGTACTTC. Translation gives CASSLGVQGREIETQYF.

The chain recombines TRBV9 with TRBJ2-6, with TRBD1 as a possible D gene (6 bases). V was shortened by 0 bases and J by 0 bases, with 10 bases between the two germline ends. The CDR3 sequence is 17 residues long. Germline V lookup: CDR1 SGDLS, CDR2 YYNGEE. This chain's CDR3 is CASSVGTAYSGANVLTF. In DNA form, the CDR3 reads TGTGCCAGCAGCGTAGGGACAGCCTACTCTGGGGCCAACGTCCTGACTTTC.

This rearrangement joins TRBV27 to TRBJ1-1; D possibly corresponds to TRBD1 (5 bases). The CDR3 extends over 15 amino acids. Germline CDR1 and CDR2: MNHEY and SMNVEV (reference sequence). V was trimmed by 2 bases and J by 1 base, leaving 11 bases between them. In DNA form, the CDR3 reads TGTGCCAGCAGTTTAGTGGGGGGAGCGAACACTGAAGCTTTCTTT. Its protein is CASSLVGGANTEAFF.

The CDR3 bases are TGTGCCAGGGGGGACAGGGATCCGGTGGACTATGGCTACACCTTC. It codes for CARGDRDPVDYGYTF. This rearrangement joins TRBV7-8 to TRBJ1-2; 9 nucleotides match TRBD1. The CDR3 sequence is 15 residues long. The V segment lost 9 bases and the J segment 3 bases; nucleotides outside the gene matches: 11. Germline CDR1 SGHVS, CDR2 FQNEAQ.

This clone was recorded a few times. The chain joins TRBV28 to TRBJ1-5; the match to TRBD1 covers 8 bases. CDR1 and CDR2 (germline): MDHEN, SYDVKM. The CDR3 sequence is 16 residues long. V dropped 6 bases and J dropped 1; count of bases not matched to a gene: 8. CDR3 sequence reads: CASSQTGAWSNQPQHF. As DNA, the CDR3 is TGTGCCAGCAGCCAGACAGGGGCATGGAGCAATCAGCCCCAGCATTTT.

The rearrangement links TRBV7-8 to TRBJ1-3; perhaps TRBD1 as D (6 bases). The CDR3 sequence is 17 residues long. The V end was cut by 2 bases, the J end by 0 bases, with 14 bases between. The germline V gene has CDR1 SGHVS and CDR2 FQNEAQ. This CDR3 reads CASSLLSTGGSGNTIYF. For the CDR3, the DNA is TGTGCCAGCAGCTTACTTTCGACAGGAGGCTCTGGAAACACCATATATTTT.

The chain employs TRBV9 and TRBJ1-2; tentative D call: TRBD1 (6 bases). Per germline, CDR1 SGDLS and CDR2 YYNGEE. The CDR3 has 14 residues. V shed 3 bases and J shed 6 bases, with 15 bases lying between them. The CDR3 DNA is TGTGCCAGCAGCGCAAGCGGGGGGGCGGATGGCTACACCTTC. It is translated as CASSASGGADGYTF.

The chain links TRBV19 to TRBJ1-2; possible D gene TRBD1, 6 bases. Germline CDR1 and CDR2: LNHDA and SQIVND (reference sequence). V lost 6 bases and J 5 bases, leaving 16 bases between the germline ends. The CDR3 runs 14 residues. CDR3 DNA sequence: TGTGCCAGTAGAGTGAGAGGGGGAGAGTATGGCTACACCTTC. Encoded protein: CASRVRGGEYGYTF.

The chain carries TRBV5-6 and TRBJ2-3; 8 nucleotides align to TRBD2. The CDR3 has 19 residues. V dropped 6 bases and J dropped 3; count of bases not matched to a gene: 21. CDR1 and CDR2 (germline): SGHDT, YYEEEE. The CDR3 DNA reads TGTGCCAGCAACCCCGGGAGGAGCGGGAGTCTTTTTGGGACAGATACGCAGTATTTT. Translated, it gives CASNPGRSGSLFGTDTQYF.

The V call is TRBV5-1, the J call TRBJ1-2; D remains unclear. Germline loops: CDR1 SGHRS, CDR2 YFSETQ. The CDR3 totals 15 residues. The V gene lost 3 bases and the J gene lost 3 bases, with 15 bases spanning the gap. Here the CDR3 reads CASSSGLLEDYGYTF. CDR3 nucleotide sequence: TGCGCCAGCAGCTCTGGTCTACTGGAGGACTATGGCTACACCTTC.